A single TCR beta chain is shown here with its context. Germline V gene lookup returns CDR1 SGHAT and CDR2 FQNNGV. This CDR3 is built from 16 residues. V shed 4 bases, J shed 4 bases, and the junction held 6 bases outside the gene matches. The record originates from a study of blood T cell repertoires in COVID-19. On the study more broadly: COVID-19 samples, acute and convalescent, were from the United States, Italy and Spain. Sources were T cells, B-cell-depleted T cells, or PBMCs; the material itself was cDNA or gDNA.

Study processing details: Nucleated cell counts were estimated from reference gene primer amplification. Sequencing used immunoSEQ multiplex PCR; TCRdb keeps in-frame clones, though not all of them. The DNA gave D and trimming, while V, J and clone size come from that table. The sample holds fewer than 110,000 clones; approximately 90% are singletons and the top ten take roughly 6.6%. Sequencing was carried out using peripheral blood. This TCR was sampled from a man aged 45 to 65 with active or convalescent COVID-19. The chain carries TRBV11-2 and TRBJ2-2; 10 positions match TRBD2. The CDR3 DNA reads as TGTGCCAGCAGCTCGATGAGCGGGAGGGCCACCGGGGAGCTGTTTTTT. Residues: CASSSMSGRATGELFF.